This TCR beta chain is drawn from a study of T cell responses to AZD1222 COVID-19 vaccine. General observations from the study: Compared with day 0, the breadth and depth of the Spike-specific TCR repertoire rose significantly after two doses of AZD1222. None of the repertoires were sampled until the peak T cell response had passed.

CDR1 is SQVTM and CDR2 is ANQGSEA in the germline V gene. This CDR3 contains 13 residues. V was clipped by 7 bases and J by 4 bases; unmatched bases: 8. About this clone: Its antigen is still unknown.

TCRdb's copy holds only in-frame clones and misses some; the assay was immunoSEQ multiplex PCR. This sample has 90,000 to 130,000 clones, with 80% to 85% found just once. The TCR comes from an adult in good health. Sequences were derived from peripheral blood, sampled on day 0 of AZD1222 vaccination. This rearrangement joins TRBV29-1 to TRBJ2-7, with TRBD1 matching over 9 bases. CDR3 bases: TGCAGCGCGGGACAGGGCCTTTCTTACGAGCAGTACTTC. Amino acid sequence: CSAGQGLSYEQYF.